Presented here are 24 T cell receptor beta chains from one specimen sequenced in a study of blood T cell repertoires in COVID-19. Generated by immunoSEQ multiplex PCR, the TCRdb table keeps only in-frame clones and is missing some. The table shows roughly 130,000 clones, with 70% to 85% occurring only once. Sequenced input: peripheral blood. The source is a woman between 45 and 65 years old with acute or convalescent COVID-19.

The chain links TRBV5-1 to TRBJ2-7; 7 bases match TRBD1. Germline CDR1 and CDR2: SGHRS and YFSETQ. The CDR3 is 15 residues long. The J segment lost 2 bases and the V segment lost 0 bases, leaving 5 bases of the junction unmatched. This CDR3 reads CASSLATGPTYEQYF. DNA of the CDR3: TGCGCCAGCAGCTTGGCGACAGGGCCAACCTACGAGCAGTACTTC. The full variable domain, completed using reference TRBV5-1 and TRBJ2-7, is KAGVTQTPRYLIKTRGQQVTLSCSPISGHRSVSWYQQTPGQGLQFLFEYFSETQRNKGNFPGRFSGRQFSNSRSEMNVSTLELGDSALYLCASSLATGPTYEQYFGPGTRLTVT.

This chain links TRBV6-2 or TRBV6-3 with TRBJ2-1, with a tentative D call TRBD1 (7 bases). This CDR3 contains 13 residues. The V and J ends lost 0 bases and 12 bases respectively, with 12 bases between them. Germline V gene sequence: CDR1 MNHEY, CDR2 SVGEGT. The CDR3 bases are TGTGCCAGCAGTTACTCTAGGAGGGGGCGGCAGTTCTTC. It specifies CASSYSRRGRQFF.

This chain joins TRBV15 and TRBJ2-1, with D possibly matching TRBD1 (6 bases). CDR1 LNHNV and CDR2 YYDKDF come from the germline V gene (reference sequence). V gave up 2 bases and J gave up 8 bases, with 16 bases separating them. The CDR3 is 15 residues long. The CDR3 nucleotides are TGTGCCACCAGCAGATGGGACATCGGAGGCTATGAGCAGTTCTTC. Protein: CATSRWDIGGYEQFF.

This chain links TRBV12-3 or TRBV12-4 with TRBJ2-5; 9 bases agree with TRBD2. Trimming took 3 bases from V and 5 from J; bases not matched to a gene: 1. This CDR3 contains 13 residues. CDR3 nucleotides: TGTGCCAGCAGTTTCGGACTAGCGGAGACCCAGTACTTC. It translates to CASSFGLAETQYF.

The V gene is TRBV29-1, the J gene TRBJ1-1; 7 bases map to TRBD1. Per the germline V gene, CDR1 is SQVTM and CDR2 is ANQGSEA. The trim removed 3 bases at V and 0 bases at J, leaving 1 base unmatched. The CDR3 has 13 residues. The CDR3 protein is CSVEGQMNTEAFF. The CDR3 DNA reads as TGCAGCGTTGAGGGACAGATGAACACTGAAGCTTTCTTT.

There are a few counts of this clone. The chain employs TRBV27 and TRBJ2-2, with 7 bases fitting TRBD1. Trimming at V came to 2 bases and at J to 4 bases, leaving 7 bases not matched to a gene. The CDR3 extends over 16 amino acids. Germline assignment: CDR1 MNHEY and CDR2 SMNVEV (reference sequence). The CDR3 nucleotides read TGTGCCAGCAGTTTAAGTCAGGGGGTGCGCACCGGGGAGCTGTTTTTT. It yields the protein CASSLSQGVRTGELFF.

The chain recombines TRBV5-8 with TRBJ1-1, with TRBD1 identical over 7 bases. Germline CDR1 SGHTS, CDR2 YDEGEE. V gave up 2 bases and J gave up 11 bases; unmatched junction bases: 9. The CDR3 spans 13 residues. The CDR3 bases are TGTGCCAGCAGCTTTAACAGGGGAGCAGTGGCTTTCTTT. The encoded protein is CASSFNRGAVAFF.

This clone has more than one count but fewer than ten. The chain combines TRBV3-1 (or the pseudogene TRBV3-2) with TRBJ2-1; 15 positions agree with TRBD2. This CDR3 is built from 16 residues. Germline V gene lookup returns CDR1 LGHDT and CDR2 YNNKEL (reference sequence). V was pared by 0 bases and J by 7 bases, with 1 base of the junction left unmatched. CDR3 in DNA: TGTGCCAGCAGCCAAGACGGGACTAGCGGGGGGAATGAGCAGTTCTTC. Amino acids: CASSQDGTSGGNEQFF.

The J gene is TRBJ1-3, the V gene TRBV9; possibly TRBD1 for D (5 bases). The germline CDR1 and CDR2 sequences are SGDLS and YYNGEE. The CDR3 runs 16 residues. Trimming removed 4 bases at V and 4 bases at J, with 18 bases between. The CDR3 DNA follows: TGTGCCAGCAGCCTTCTGGAGGAGGGGCCAGGAAACACCATATATTTT. Amino acids: CASSLLEEGPGNTIYF. The full variable domain, its missing parts supplied by reference TRBV9 and TRBJ1-3, is DSGVTQTPKHLITATGQRVTLRCSPRSGDLSVYWYQQSLDQGLQFLIQYYNGEERAKGNILERFSAQQFPDLHSELNLSSLELGDSALYFCASSLLEEGPGNTIYFGEGSWLTVV.

This CDR3 reads CAWSVQGAVTEAFF. Here the CDR3 DNA reads TGTGCCTGGAGTGTACAGGGGGCTGTCACTGAAGCTTTCTTT. The gene calls are TRBV30 and TRBJ1-1, with TRBD1 identical over 9 bases. CDR1 is GTSNPN, CDR2 SVGIG, per germline (reference sequence). The CDR3 consists of 14 residues. The V segment lost 0 bases and the J segment 4 bases; nucleotides outside the gene matches: 3. The whole variable domain, filled in from reference TRBV30 and TRBJ1-1, reads SQTIHQWPATLVQPVGSPLSLECTVEGTSNPNLYWYRQAAGRGLQLLFYSVGIGQISSEVPQNLSASRPQDRQFILSSKKLLLSDSGFYLCAWSVQGAVTEAFFGQGTRLTVV.

CDR3 DNA sequence: TGTGCCAGCAGTAACCCGGCCAGAGGCACCGGGGAGCTGTTTTTT. Its translation is CASSNPARGTGELFF. The V gene is TRBV6-5, the J gene TRBJ2-2, with no clear D. V gave up 5 bases and J gave up 4 bases, with 14 bases separating them. CDR1 and CDR2 from the germline V gene are MNHEY and SVGAGI. The CDR3 extends over 15 amino acids.

The rearrangement uses TRBV29-1 and TRBJ1-1; the D gene is possibly TRBD1 (6 bases). The germline V and J ends were trimmed by 6 bases and 2 bases, with 16 bases remaining between them. CDR1 and CDR2 (germline): SQVTM, ANQGSEA. The CDR3 covers 14 residues. Written as DNA, the CDR3 is TGCAGCGTAAATCCGGGACACATAAACACTGAAGCTTTCTTT. This encodes CSVNPGHINTEAFF.

CDR3 region: CASSVGRENSGNTIYF. The CDR3 DNA reads as TGCGCCAGCAGCGTGGGACGGGAGAACTCTGGAAACACCATATATTTT. The genes are TRBV5-1 and TRBJ1-3; D possibly corresponds to TRBD1 (5 bases). Germline values: CDR1 SGHRS, CDR2 YFSETQ. The CDR3 consists of 16 residues. The V gene lost 4 bases and the J gene lost 0 bases, with 14 bases spanning the gap.

The chain links TRBV5-1 to TRBJ1-1, with TRBD1 identical over 7 bases. The CDR3 is made up of 14 amino acids. CDR1 SGHRS and CDR2 YFSETQ come from the germline V gene. V gave up 2 bases and J gave up 5 bases; unmatched junction bases: 6. The CDR3 nucleotides read TGCGCCAGCAGCTTCGAACAGGGGAGTACTGAAGCTTTCTTT. Residues: CASSFEQGSTEAFF.

The chain has TRBV4-2 and TRBJ2-7, with D perhaps TRBD1 (6 bases). In germline, CDR1 is LGHNA, CDR2 YNFKEQ. V dropped 0 bases and J dropped 4 bases, with 16 bases sitting between them. The CDR3 has 16 residues. For the CDR3, the DNA is TGTGCCAGCAGCCAAGAACCACAGGGTCAAGGGTACGAGCAGTACTTC. Its translation: CASSQEPQGQGYEQYF.

The V call is TRBV20-1, the J call TRBJ2-7; either TRBD1 or TRBD2 may supply D (6 bases each). The CDR3 runs 13 residues. Germline values: CDR1 DFQATT, CDR2 SNEGSKA (reference sequence). V was clipped by 3 bases and J by 6 bases, with 15 bases between them. CDR3 in DNA: TGCAGTGCTAGTGAGGGGGGATGGGGCGAGCAGTACTTC. Residues: CSASEGGWGEQYF.

The sample holds one count of this clone. The chain uses TRBV5-1 and TRBJ2-7; weak D call: TRBD1 (5 bases). This CDR3 is built from 15 residues. V was pared by 4 bases and J by 3 bases, with 17 bases between. Germline V gives CDR1 SGHRS, CDR2 YFSETQ. The CDR3 here is CASSRLTGAGYEQYF. The CDR3 DNA sequence: TGCGCCAGCAGCCGCCTAACAGGCGCCGGCTACGAGCAGTACTTC.

The rearrangement uses TRBV3-1 (or the pseudogene TRBV3-2) and TRBJ2-3; TRBD2 aligns across 10 bases. The germline gives CDR1 LGHDT, CDR2 YNNKEL (reference sequence). Trimming removed 7 bases from V and 1 base from J; junction bases left unmatched: 5. This CDR3 is built from 15 residues. CDR3 DNA: TGTGCCAGCACCACAAGCGGGGGGGGCACAGATACGCAGTATTTT. Amino acids: CASTTSGGGTDTQYF.

This sequence joins TRBV30 and TRBJ2-3; the match to TRBD2 covers 8 bases. The CDR3 spans 16 residues. Trimming at V came to 0 bases and at J to 3 bases, leaving 8 bases not matched to a gene. Germline loops: CDR1 GTSNPN, CDR2 SVGIG (reference sequence). CDR3: CAWSVGSGGVTDTQYF. The CDR3 DNA follows: TGTGCCTGGAGTGTAGGAAGCGGGGGTGTTACAGATACGCAGTATTTT.

The genes are TRBV5-4 and TRBJ1-2; a possible D gene is TRBD1 (6 bases). CDR1 and CDR2 (germline): SGHNT, YYREEE (reference sequence). The CDR3 spans 13 residues. V was pared by 2 bases and J by 7 bases, with 12 bases between. CDR3 region: CASSLSGAVGYTF. CDR3 bases: TGTGCCAGCAGCTTATCAGGGGCCGTTGGCTACACCTTC.

This chain links TRBV9 with TRBJ2-1; 9 nucleotides line up with TRBD1. The CDR3 runs to 15 residues. CDR1 and CDR2 (germline): SGDLS, YYNGEE. The ends lost 4 bases at V and 9 bases at J; junction bases unmatched: 11. In nucleotides, the CDR3 is TGTGCCAGCAGCTCAGACAGGGGGAGGAGAGGTGAGCAGTTCTTC. Translating it yields CASSSDRGRRGEQFF.

This clone was counted a single time. V gene TRBV19 combines with J gene TRBJ1-5; a possible D gene is TRBD1 (5 bases). Germline V gives CDR1 LNHDA, CDR2 SQIVND (reference sequence). CDR3 length equals 13 residues. V lost 11 bases to trimming and J lost 0 bases, with 11 bases between them. In nucleotides, the CDR3 is TGTGCCGCCAAGGGGTATAGCAATCAGCCCCAGCATTTT. Protein product: CAAKGYSNQPQHF.

This clone appeared a single time. CDR3 nucleotide sequence: TGTGCCACCAGTGCGGGGACAGGCGAGCACCCGTACCAAGAGACCCAGTACTTC. Residues: CATSAGTGEHPYQETQYF. The V and J genes are TRBV24-1 and TRBJ2-5, with 8 bases lining up with TRBD1. Germline-derived CDR1 and CDR2 are KGHDR and SFDVKD. The CDR3 covers 18 residues. The trim removed 5 bases at V and 0 bases at J, leaving 13 bases unmatched.

V is TRBV6-5 and J is TRBJ2-3, with 9 bases identical to TRBD2. The CDR3 runs 15 residues. CDR1 MNHEY and CDR2 SVGAGI come from the germline V gene. V gave up 6 bases and J gave up 4 bases; unmatched junction bases: 8. The CDR3 reads CASRAGGGGADTQYF. CDR3 bases: TGTGCCAGCAGAGCGGGAGGCGGGGGGGCAGATACGCAGTATTTT.